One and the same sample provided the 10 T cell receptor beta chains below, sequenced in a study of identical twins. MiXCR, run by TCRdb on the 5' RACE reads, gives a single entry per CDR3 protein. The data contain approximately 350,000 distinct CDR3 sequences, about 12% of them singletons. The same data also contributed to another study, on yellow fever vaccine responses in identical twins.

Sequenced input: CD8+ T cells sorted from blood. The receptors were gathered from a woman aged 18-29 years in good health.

The CDR3 region is CASSITSFGNEQFF. CDR3 DNA sequence: TGTGCCAGTAGTATAACTTCTTTTGGGAATGAGCAGTTCTTC. The chain carries TRBV19 and TRBJ2-1; D gene unclear. V dropped 2 bases and J dropped 7 bases, with 12 bases sitting between them. This CDR3 comprises 14 residues. Germline-derived CDR1 and CDR2 are LNHDA and SQIVND (reference sequence).

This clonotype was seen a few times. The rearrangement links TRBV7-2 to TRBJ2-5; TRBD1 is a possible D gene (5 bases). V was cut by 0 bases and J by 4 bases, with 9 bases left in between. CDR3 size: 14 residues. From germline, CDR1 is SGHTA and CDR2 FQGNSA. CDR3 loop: CASSLAQGPETQYF. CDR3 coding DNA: TGTGCCAGCAGCTTAGCTCAGGGTCCAGAGACCCAGTACTTC.

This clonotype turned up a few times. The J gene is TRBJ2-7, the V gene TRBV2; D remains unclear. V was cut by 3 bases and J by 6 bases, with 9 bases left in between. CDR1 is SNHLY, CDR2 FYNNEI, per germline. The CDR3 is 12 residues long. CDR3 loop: CASSEVRAEQYF. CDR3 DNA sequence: TGTGCCAGCAGTGAGGTACGGGCCGAGCAGTACTTC.

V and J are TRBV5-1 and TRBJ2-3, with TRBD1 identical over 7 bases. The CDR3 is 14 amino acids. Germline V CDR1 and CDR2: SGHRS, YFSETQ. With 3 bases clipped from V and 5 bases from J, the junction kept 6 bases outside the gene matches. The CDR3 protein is CASSSVTGLDTQYF. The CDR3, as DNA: TGCGCCAGCAGCTCGGTGACAGGGTTAGATACGCAGTATTTT.

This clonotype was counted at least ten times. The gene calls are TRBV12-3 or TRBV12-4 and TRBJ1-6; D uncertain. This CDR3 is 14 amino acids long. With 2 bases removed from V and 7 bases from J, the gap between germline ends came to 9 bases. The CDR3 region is CASSLKGRNSPLHF. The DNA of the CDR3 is TGTGCCAGCAGTTTAAAGGGCAGGAATTCACCCCTCCACTTT.

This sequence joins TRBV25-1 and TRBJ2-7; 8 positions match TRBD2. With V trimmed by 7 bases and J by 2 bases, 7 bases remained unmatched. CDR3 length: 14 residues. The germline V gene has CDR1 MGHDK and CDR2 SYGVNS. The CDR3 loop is CASKDVGRAYEQYF. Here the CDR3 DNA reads TGTGCCAGCAAGGATGTCGGGAGGGCCTACGAGCAGTACTTC.

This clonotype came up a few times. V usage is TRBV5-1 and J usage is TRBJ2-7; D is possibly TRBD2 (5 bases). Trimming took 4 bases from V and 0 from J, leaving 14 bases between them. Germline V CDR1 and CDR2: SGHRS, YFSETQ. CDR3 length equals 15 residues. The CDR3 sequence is CASSLGLESSYEQYF. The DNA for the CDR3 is TGCGCCAGCAGCCTAGGACTGGAAAGCTCCTACGAGCAGTACTTC.

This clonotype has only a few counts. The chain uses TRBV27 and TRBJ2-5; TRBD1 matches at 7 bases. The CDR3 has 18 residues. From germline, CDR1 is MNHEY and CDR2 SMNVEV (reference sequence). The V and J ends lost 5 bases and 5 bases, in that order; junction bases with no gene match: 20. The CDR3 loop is CASSPRSLTGEASETQYF. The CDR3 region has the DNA TGTGCCAGCAGTCCGAGGTCCCTAACAGGGGAAGCCTCGGAGACCCAGTACTTC.

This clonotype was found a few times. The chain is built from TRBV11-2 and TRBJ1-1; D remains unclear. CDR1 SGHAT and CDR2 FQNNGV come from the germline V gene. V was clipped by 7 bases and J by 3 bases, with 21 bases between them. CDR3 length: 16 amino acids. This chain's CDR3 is CASNPSLGYEDTEAFF. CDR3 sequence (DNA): TGTGCCAGCAATCCCTCGCTCGGGTATGAGGACACTGAAGCTTTCTTT.

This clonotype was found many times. DNA of the CDR3: TGTGCCAGCAGTTTTGAAGGCGATACGCAGTATTTT. Translating it yields CASSFEGDTQYF. The chain couples TRBV12-3 or TRBV12-4 to TRBJ2-3; D call uncertain. CDR3 length equals 12 residues. Trimming shortened V by 3 bases and J by 6 bases, and 7 bases separated the two germline ends.